This is a list of T cell receptor beta chains from one sample in a study of beta chain features in type 1 diabetes. The data were produced by immunoSEQ multiplex PCR, yet TCRdb's version contains in-frame clones alone and is incomplete. The sample has some 330,000 clones, roughly 13% seen once. Sequencing was done on a sample of naive CD4+ T cells from blood. Receptor source: a woman under 30 with type 1 diabetes. Both conserved end residues are part of each CDR3. The D gene is left open where the match is weak. The size of a clone is reported for some rows only, either as once, few or many, or as a class for expanded clones.

CDR3 length: 16; J gene: TRBJ1-5; D gene: TRBD1; clone size: few; V gene: TRBV18; CDR3 DNA: TGTGCCAGCTCACCATTAGACAGGGGAAGCAATCAGCCCCAGCATTTT; CDR3 protein: CASSPLDRGSNQPQHF
CDR3 length: 13; J gene: TRBJ2-3; D gene: .; clone size: few; V gene: TRBV7-9; CDR3 DNA: TGTGCCAGCAGCTTTCCGGGAACAGATACGCAGTATTTT; CDR3 protein: CASSFPGTDTQYF
CDR3 length: 13; J gene: TRBJ1-1; D gene: .; clone size: few; V gene: TRBV5-1; CDR3 DNA: TGCGCCAGCAGCTTGGTGCCAGGTGCTGAAGCTTTCTTT; CDR3 protein: CASSLVPGAEAFF
CDR3 length: 13; J gene: TRBJ2-5; D gene: TRBD2; clone size: few; V gene: TRBV12-5; CDR3 DNA: TGTGCTAGTGGCCCCACTAGCGGGGGGGCCCAGTACTTC; CDR3 protein: CASGPTSGGAQYF
CDR3 length: 15; J gene: TRBJ2-1; D gene: .; clone size: few; V gene: TRBV7-3; CDR3 DNA: TGTGCCAGCAGCTTCCAGGCCGAACCCTACAATGAGCAGTTCTTC; CDR3 protein: CASSFQAEPYNEQFF
CDR3 length: 15; J gene: TRBJ2-2; D gene: .; clone size: .; V gene: TRBV21-1; CDR3 DNA: TGTGCCAGCAGCAAAGGTCGTGTGTACACCGGGGAGCTGTTTTTT; CDR3 protein: CASSKGRVYTGELFF
CDR3 length: 16; J gene: TRBJ2-3; D gene: TRBD2; clone size: few; V gene: TRBV9; CDR3 DNA: TGTGCCAGCAGCTCAGGGACTAGCGGCACCACAGATACGCAGTATTTT; CDR3 protein: CASSSGTSGTTDTQYF
CDR3 length: 16; J gene: TRBJ2-1; D gene: .; clone size: few; V gene: TRBV11-2; CDR3 DNA: TGTGCCAGCAGCTTAGATCTCTCTAGCGCCCAACGGGAGCAGTTCTTC; CDR3 protein: CASSLDLSSAQREQFF
CDR3 length: 13; J gene: TRBJ2-5; D gene: .; clone size: few; V gene: TRBV7-9; CDR3 DNA: TGTGCCAGCAGCTTAGGGCACAGAGAGACCCAGTACTTC; CDR3 protein: CASSLGHRETQYF
CDR3 length: 13; J gene: TRBJ2-4; D gene: .; clone size: .; V gene: TRBV19; CDR3 DNA: TGTGCCAGTAGGCAATTGGGCGGGACGTCCCAGTACTTC; CDR3 protein: CASRQLGGTSQYF
CDR3 length: 15; J gene: TRBJ2-7; D gene: TRBD1; clone size: .; V gene: TRBV18; CDR3 DNA: TGTGCCAGCTCACCCGGCACAGGGGGAACTTACGAGCAGTACTTC; CDR3 protein: CASSPGTGGTYEQYF
CDR3 length: 15; J gene: TRBJ2-1; D gene: .; clone size: .; V gene: TRBV11-3; CDR3 DNA: TGTGCCAGCAGCTTAGGGCTAGCCGGTGGGTATGAGCAGTTCTTC; CDR3 protein: CASSLGLAGGYEQFF
CDR3 length: 13; J gene: TRBJ1-2; D gene: TRBD1; clone size: few; V gene: TRBV19; CDR3 DNA: TGTGCCAGTAGTATCGGGACAGCAAGTGGCTACACCTTC; CDR3 protein: CASSIGTASGYTF
CDR3 length: 15; J gene: TRBJ2-1; D gene: TRBD2; clone size: .; V gene: TRBV4-3; CDR3 DNA: TGCGCCAGCAGCCAAGAGGGGACTAGATTAAATGAGCAGTTCTTC; CDR3 protein: CASSQEGTRLNEQFF
CDR3 length: 14; J gene: TRBJ1-1; D gene: .; clone size: .; V gene: TRBV6-5; CDR3 DNA: TGTGCCAGCAGTTACTTGGGGCAGAACACTGAAGCTTTCTTT; CDR3 protein: CASSYLGQNTEAFF
CDR3 length: 12; J gene: TRBJ1-2; D gene: .; clone size: few; V gene: TRBV29-1; CDR3 DNA: TGCAGCGTTGGCGCGGCGGGCTATGGCTACACCTTC; CDR3 protein: CSVGAAGYGYTF
CDR3 length: 13; J gene: TRBJ1-5; D gene: .; clone size: .; V gene: TRBV7-9; CDR3 DNA: TGTGCCAGCAGCTTAGACCAGTATCAGCCCCAGCATTTT; CDR3 protein: CASSLDQYQPQHF
CDR3 length: 16; J gene: TRBJ2-3; D gene: TRBD2; clone size: few; V gene: TRBV6-5; CDR3 DNA: TGTGCCAGCAGTTACGTCGGCGGGGGGGCCCCGGATACGCAGTATTTT; CDR3 protein: CASSYVGGGAPDTQYF
CDR3 length: 13; J gene: TRBJ2-7; D gene: TRBD1; clone size: few; V gene: TRBV28; CDR3 DNA: TGTGCCAGCAGCCCGGGACAGGGCTACGAGCAGTACTTC; CDR3 protein: CASSPGQGYEQYF
CDR3 length: 16; J gene: TRBJ2-7; D gene: TRBD2; clone size: .; V gene: TRBV28; CDR3 DNA: TGTGCCAGCAGCTCGGCTTCTAGCGGGAGTTGGTACGAGCAGTACTTC; CDR3 protein: CASSSASSGSWYEQYF
CDR3 length: 15; J gene: TRBJ1-5; D gene: .; clone size: .; V gene: TRBV13; CDR3 DNA: TGTGCCAGCAGTGAAATGACGGGTGTCAATCAGCCCCAGCATTTT; CDR3 protein: CASSEMTGVNQPQHF
CDR3 length: 16; J gene: TRBJ2-3; D gene: .; clone size: .; V gene: TRBV9; CDR3 DNA: TGTGCCAGCAGCACTGAAGACTGGTACGGGGGAGATACGCAGTATTTT; CDR3 protein: CASSTEDWYGGDTQYF
CDR3 length: 13; J gene: TRBJ2-7; D gene: TRBD2; clone size: few; V gene: TRBV10-3; CDR3 DNA: TGTGCCATCAGTGATCCCACTAGCGTCGAGCAGTACTTC; CDR3 protein: CAISDPTSVEQYF
CDR3 length: 15; J gene: TRBJ2-1; D gene: TRBD1; clone size: .; V gene: TRBV9; CDR3 DNA: TGTGCCAGCAGCCCCCGGACAGGGCTAAACAATGAGCAGTTCTTC; CDR3 protein: CASSPRTGLNNEQFF
CDR3 length: 14; J gene: TRBJ1-5; D gene: .; clone size: few; V gene: TRBV19; CDR3 DNA: TGTGCCAGTAGTATGTTCGGTCAAGATCAGCCCCAGCATTTT; CDR3 protein: CASSMFGQDQPQHF
CDR3 length: 11; J gene: TRBJ1-2; D gene: .; clone size: .; V gene: TRBV28; CDR3 DNA: TGTGCCAGCAGACAGGGACAAGGCTACACCTTC; CDR3 protein: CASRQGQGYTF
CDR3 length: 13; J gene: TRBJ2-5; D gene: .; clone size: few; V gene: TRBV5-6; CDR3 DNA: TGTGCCAGCAGCTTGGTCCGTCAAGAGACCCAGTACTTC; CDR3 protein: CASSLVRQETQYF
CDR3 length: 14; J gene: TRBJ1-2; D gene: TRBD1; clone size: .; V gene: TRBV7-9; CDR3 DNA: TGTGCCAGCAGCCAAGGGACAGCCTTGTATGGCTACACCTTC; CDR3 protein: CASSQGTALYGYTF
CDR3 length: 13; J gene: TRBJ1-2; D gene: .; clone size: .; V gene: TRBV25-1; CDR3 DNA: TGTGCCAGCAGTGCGCCCTCCCGGTCTGGCTACACCTTC; CDR3 protein: CASSAPSRSGYTF
CDR3 length: 16; J gene: TRBJ1-1; D gene: TRBD1; clone size: few; V gene: TRBV18; CDR3 DNA: TGTGCCAGCTCACCAACGGTGGGACAGGGGCTCGAGGGGGCTTTCTTT; CDR3 protein: CASSPTVGQGLEGAFF
CDR3 length: 13; J gene: TRBJ2-3; D gene: .; clone size: .; V gene: TRBV13; CDR3 DNA: TGTGCCTGCCGACAGGCGTCCACAGATACGCAGTATTTT; CDR3 protein: CACRQASTDTQYF
CDR3 length: 18; J gene: TRBJ2-1; D gene: .; clone size: few; V gene: TRBV7-9; CDR3 DNA: TGTGCCAGCAGCTCTAAGACTAGGACCATGTTTGTGGGGAATGAGCAGTTCTTC; CDR3 protein: CASSSKTRTMFVGNEQFF
CDR3 length: 15; J gene: TRBJ2-5; D gene: .; clone size: .; V gene: TRBV7-2; CDR3 DNA: TGTGCCAGCAGCTTAAGGCGGGGAAACCAAGAGACCCAGTACTTC; CDR3 protein: CASSLRRGNQETQYF
CDR3 length: 14; J gene: TRBJ1-5; D gene: .; clone size: few; V gene: TRBV7-2; CDR3 DNA: TGTGCCAGCAGCTTAGAACAGAACAATCAGCCCCAGCATTTT; CDR3 protein: CASSLEQNNQPQHF
CDR3 length: 14; J gene: TRBJ2-7; D gene: .; clone size: .; V gene: TRBV18; CDR3 DNA: TGTGCCAGCTCGACGATTCCGGACTCTTACGAGCAGTACTTC; CDR3 protein: CASSTIPDSYEQYF
CDR3 length: 15; J gene: TRBJ2-1; D gene: TRBD1; clone size: .; V gene: TRBV18; CDR3 DNA: TGTGCCAGCTCACCACCGAGACAGGGGTACAATGAGCAGTTCTTC; CDR3 protein: CASSPPRQGYNEQFF
CDR3 length: 16; J gene: TRBJ2-7; D gene: .; clone size: few; V gene: TRBV23-1; CDR3 DNA: TGCGCCAGCAGTCACCCGACAGTCAATAGGGCATACGAGCAGTACTTC; CDR3 protein: CASSHPTVNRAYEQYF
CDR3 length: 11; J gene: TRBJ2-7; D gene: .; clone size: .; V gene: TRBV10-3; CDR3 DNA: TGTGCCATCAGTGAGTCGCTAGAGCAGTACTTC; CDR3 protein: CAISESLEQYF
CDR3 length: 13; J gene: TRBJ2-7; D gene: .; clone size: .; V gene: TRBV6-5; CDR3 DNA: TGTGCCAGCATCTCGAATCCCGCAGACGAGCAGTACTTC; CDR3 protein: CASISNPADEQYF
CDR3 length: 15; J gene: TRBJ1-2; D gene: TRBD1; clone size: few; V gene: TRBV7-8; CDR3 DNA: TGTGCCAGCGCTTGGACAGGTCAAGCTAACTATGGCTACACCTTC; CDR3 protein: CASAWTGQANYGYTF
CDR3 length: 15; J gene: TRBJ2-2; D gene: .; clone size: .; V gene: TRBV11-2; CDR3 DNA: TGTGCCAGCAGCTTAGTTGACAGGAACACCGGGGAGCTGTTTTTT; CDR3 protein: CASSLVDRNTGELFF
CDR3 length: 13; J gene: TRBJ1-1; D gene: .; clone size: .; V gene: TRBV30; CDR3 DNA: TGTGCCTGGAGTGTAAGAGAGCCGAGAAAGACTTTCTTT; CDR3 protein: CAWSVREPRKTFF
CDR3 length: 15; J gene: TRBJ2-3; D gene: TRBD2; clone size: .; V gene: TRBV10-3; CDR3 DNA: TGTGCCACCCGGACTAGCGGGGGAGGGACAGATACGCAGTATTTT; CDR3 protein: CATRTSGGGTDTQYF
CDR3 length: 13; J gene: TRBJ1-2; D gene: .; clone size: .; V gene: TRBV6-4; CDR3 DNA: TGTGCCAGCAGACCAGACAGGAACTATGGCTACACCTTC; CDR3 protein: CASRPDRNYGYTF
CDR3 length: 13; J gene: TRBJ2-5; D gene: TRBD1; clone size: few; V gene: TRBV2; CDR3 DNA: TGTGCCAGCGGGGGACAGGAGCAAGAGACCCAGTACTTC; CDR3 protein: CASGGQEQETQYF
CDR3 length: 14; J gene: TRBJ1-1; D gene: .; clone size: .; V gene: TRBV9; CDR3 DNA: TGTGCCACCAAGAGGCAACAGGAGCCCACTGAAGCTTTCTTT; CDR3 protein: CATKRQQEPTEAFF